Below, 30 T cell receptor beta chains from the same sample are listed, as sequenced in a study of T cell responses to AZD1222 COVID-19 vaccine. Profiled with immunoSEQ multiplex PCR; TCRdb holds only in-frame clones, not every one. This sample yields 50,000 to 70,000 clones, of which more than 70% are seen a single time; around 20% belongs to the top ten. The sequencing here drew on peripheral blood, taken on day 0 of MenACWY control vaccination. The source of these receptors is an adult in good health.

The chain has TRBV28 and TRBJ2-1; D is uncertain. Germline V lookup: CDR1 MDHEN, CDR2 SYDVKM. V lost 5 bases and J lost 15, with 11 bases in between. This CDR3 region has 10 residues. This CDR3 is CASSPVALFF. DNA for the CDR3: TGTGCCAGCAGTCCGGTAGCCTTGTTCTTC.

The chain carries TRBV6-5 and TRBJ1-5, with D unclear. Germline lookup yields CDR1 MNHEY and CDR2 SVGAGI. This CDR3 region has 13 residues. Trimming left V 6 bases short and J 3 bases short, with 9 bases between. This chain's CDR3 is CASRRTYNQPQHF. The CDR3 bases are TGTGCCAGCAGACGCACATACAATCAGCCCCAGCATTTT.

This clone was seen once. The genes are TRBV28 and TRBJ2-7; D is undetermined. The CDR3 totals 12 residues. Germline CDR1 reads MDHEN; CDR2 reads SYDVKM. V was shortened by 7 bases and J by 0 bases, with 7 bases between the two germline ends. The CDR3 reads CASTFDSYEQYF. For the CDR3, the DNA is TGTGCCAGCACCTTCGACTCCTACGAGCAGTACTTC.

The chain is built from TRBV5-1 and TRBJ1-2; no firm D call. Germline values: CDR1 SGHRS, CDR2 YFSETQ. The CDR3 has 13 residues. V was cut by 2 bases and J by 0 bases, with 5 bases left in between. This chain's CDR3 is CASSFEANYGYTF. CDR3 nucleotide sequence: TGCGCCAGCAGCTTCGAAGCTAACTATGGCTACACCTTC.

This sequence joins TRBV1 and TRBJ2-7; no check of the table's D call, TRBD1, against the DNA was made. TRBV1 is designated a pseudogene. The length of the CDR3 is 14 residues. The CDR3: CTSSQDLARYEQYF. In DNA form, the CDR3 reads TGCACCAGCAGCCAAGATTTGGCCCGCTACGAGCAGTACTTC.

The V call is TRBV24-1, the J call TRBJ2-3, with 10 bases identical to TRBD2. J lost 0 bases, V lost 4 bases, and 9 bases had no gene match. The CDR3 has 18 amino acids. Germline assignment: CDR1 KGHDR and CDR2 SFDVKD. The CDR3 spells CATSDAPTSGTSTDTQYF. The DNA of the CDR3 is TGTGCCACCAGTGACGCACCAACTAGCGGGACTAGCACAGATACGCAGTATTTT.

This clone was picked up a small number of times. The V and J genes are TRBV5-6 and TRBJ1-2, with D uncertain. The CDR3 spans 17 residues. V dropped 0 bases and J dropped 4 bases, with 19 bases sitting between them. Germline loops: CDR1 SGHDT, CDR2 YYEEEE. CDR3 region: CASSLVGRELLVYGYTF. CDR3 nucleotides: TGTGCCAGCAGCTTGGTAGGTAGGGAGCTCCTCGTCTATGGCTACACCTTC.

CDR3 region: CSELGQVGETQYF. DNA of the CDR3: TGCAGCGAGCTTGGGCAGGTTGGAGAGACCCAGTACTTC. J is TRBJ2-5 and V is TRBV29-1; the D is unclear. CDR1 SQVTM and CDR2 ANQGSEA come from the germline V gene. V was trimmed by 7 bases and J by 4 bases, leaving 16 bases between them. There are 13 residues in the CDR3.

V is TRBV4-3 and J is TRBJ1-4; 9 bases fit TRBD1. Per germline, CDR1 LGHNA and CDR2 YSLEER. V trimming: 3 bases; J trimming: 8 bases; junction bases outside the gene matches: 7. This CDR3 comprises 15 residues. This chain's CDR3 is CASSQRDRVGEKLFF. The DNA of the CDR3 is TGCGCCAGCAGCCAGCGGGACAGGGTCGGGGAAAAACTGTTTTTT.

The V gene is TRBV7-9, the J gene TRBJ1-2; tentative D call: TRBD1 (5 bases). The CDR3 totals 15 residues. V shed 5 bases and J shed 5 bases, with 18 bases lying between them. CDR1 SEHNR and CDR2 FQNEAQ come from the germline V gene (reference sequence). The CDR3 DNA reads TGTGCCAGCAGCCCCCAGGGCCCCCAACTTTATGGCTACACCTTC. This encodes CASSPQGPQLYGYTF.

The V gene is TRBV10-1, the J gene TRBJ1-6, with 8 bases identical to TRBD1. The CDR3 loop spans 14 amino acids. Germline V gene sequence: CDR1 WNHNN, CDR2 SYGVQD (reference sequence). The ends lost 4 bases at V and 9 bases at J; junction bases unmatched: 5. CDR3 bases: TGCGCCAGCAGTGCAGGACAGGGTGGTTCACCCCTCCACTTT. Its translation: CASSAGQGGSPLHF.

This clone was recorded once. The V and J genes are TRBV4-3 and TRBJ2-7; TRBD2 matches at 10 bases. This CDR3 has 18 amino acids. V was pared by 0 bases and J by 3 bases, with 11 bases of the junction left unmatched. The V gene's germline CDR1 is LGHNA and CDR2 YSLEER. CDR3 in DNA: TGCGCCAGCAGCCAAGAGTCGGCTAGCGGGAGTATGAACTACGAGCAGTACTTC. It encodes CASSQESASGSMNYEQYF.

The V call is TRBV12-3 or TRBV12-4, the J call TRBJ2-1; TRBD1 agrees at 7 bases. Trimming removed 10 bases from V and 4 bases from J; junction bases left unmatched: 7. The CDR3 is made up of 13 amino acids. The CDR3 sequence is CATRWGQYNEQFF. CDR3 DNA sequence: TGTGCCACCCGGTGGGGACAGTACAATGAGCAGTTCTTC.

V usage is TRBV5-1 and J usage is TRBJ2-3; 12 positions agree with TRBD2. The ends lost 0 bases at V and 3 bases at J; junction bases unmatched: 8. Germline CDR1 SGHRS, CDR2 YFSETQ. This CDR3 comprises 18 residues. The CDR3 region has the DNA TGCGCCAGCAGCTTGGTCCCACCACTAGCGGGAGGAACAGATACGCAGTATTTT. Protein product: CASSLVPPLAGGTDTQYF.

This CDR3 is CASSSIGRGNIQYF. CDR3 in DNA: TGTGCCAGCAGTTCCATCGGCCGGGGAAACATTCAGTACTTC. V usage is TRBV28 and J usage is TRBJ2-4, with D perhaps TRBD2 (5 bases). Germline assignment: CDR1 MDHEN and CDR2 SYDVKM. Trimming shortened V by 4 bases and J by 6 bases, and 13 bases separated the two germline ends. This CDR3 is built from 14 residues.

The rearrangement links TRBV3-1 (or the pseudogene TRBV3-2) to TRBJ1-1; maybe TRBD1 (6 bases). CDR1 and CDR2 from the germline V gene are LGHDT and YNNKEL (reference sequence). The CDR3 consists of 13 residues. V was clipped by 9 bases and J by 1 base, with 12 bases between them. For the CDR3, the DNA is TGTGCCAGGCCAACAGGGCAGAACACTGAAGCTTTCTTT. As protein: CARPTGQNTEAFF.

This clone was seen only once. V is TRBV6-5 and J is TRBJ2-1; perhaps D is TRBD1 or TRBD2 (5 bases each). With 2 bases removed from V and 4 bases from J, the gap between germline ends came to 9 bases. The CDR3 runs to 14 residues. Germline V lookup: CDR1 MNHEY, CDR2 SVGAGI. This CDR3 is CASSYGDGYNEQFF. The DNA of the CDR3 is TGTGCCAGCAGTTACGGGGACGGTTACAATGAGCAGTTCTTC.

The chain joins TRBV9 to TRBJ2-2, with 7 nucleotides matching TRBD2. This CDR3 is 16 amino acids long. Unmatched junction bases numbered 12, after V lost 4 bases and J lost 6 bases. The V gene's germline CDR1 is SGDLS and CDR2 YYNGEE. This CDR3 reads CASSSGPRGDPGELFF. CDR3 DNA: TGTGCCAGCAGCTCAGGGCCCCGGGGGGACCCCGGGGAGCTGTTTTTT.

In DNA, the CDR3 is TGTGCCAGCAGCCGAAGGACTAGCGGGGCCAACGTCCTGACTTTC. It yields the protein CASSRRTSGANVLTF. The V gene is TRBV3-1 (or the pseudogene TRBV3-2), the J gene TRBJ2-6; 8 bases are shared with TRBD2. The junction had 3 bases not matched to a gene; V was cut back by 4 bases and J by 4 bases. The CDR3 length is 15 residues. The V gene's germline CDR1 is LGHDT and CDR2 YNNKEL (reference sequence).

The J gene is TRBJ1-5, the V gene TRBV29-1, with TRBD1 matching over 7 bases. CDR3 length: 15 amino acids. After removal of 5 bases from V and 5 bases from J, the junction contained 12 bases not matched to a gene. Germline V CDR1 and CDR2: SQVTM, ANQGSEA. The CDR3 DNA is TGCAGCGTTAAGTTGAGAGGGGGCGATGATCAGCCCCAGCATTTT. Amino acid sequence: CSVKLRGGDDQPQHF.

The chain links TRBV7-2 to TRBJ1-1; the D is unclear. The CDR3 runs 13 residues. From germline, CDR1 is SGHTA and CDR2 FQGNSA. Trimming took 5 bases from V and 6 from J, leaving 13 bases between them. The chain's CDR3 is CASSTVGRAEAFF. DNA for the CDR3: TGTGCCAGCAGCACGGTAGGTAGGGCTGAAGCTTTCTTT.

This clone came up a few times. V gene TRBV19 combines with J gene TRBJ2-7; D not certain. The length of the CDR3 is 13 residues. V lost 3 bases and J 2 bases, leaving 8 bases between the germline ends. Germline V gene sequence: CDR1 LNHDA, CDR2 SQIVND (reference sequence). The CDR3 is CASSISPTYEQYF. DNA of the CDR3: TGTGCCAGTAGTATCTCCCCTACCTACGAGCAGTACTTC.

The chain uses TRBV4-2 and TRBJ2-3; D might be TRBD2 (6 bases). Germline CDR1 and CDR2: LGHNA and YNFKEQ. The CDR3 covers 14 residues. V was pared by 3 bases and J by 0 bases, with 7 bases between. CDR3 nucleotide sequence: TGTGCCAGCAGCCAGGGACTCAGCACAGATACGCAGTATTTT. As protein: CASSQGLSTDTQYF.

The rearrangement links TRBV12-3 or TRBV12-4 to TRBJ2-1; D gene ambiguous. The germline V and J ends were trimmed by 6 bases and 6 bases, with 6 bases remaining between them. CDR3 size: 11 residues. CDR3 protein: CASSLINEQFF. Here the CDR3 DNA reads TGTGCCAGCAGCTTAATCAATGAGCAGTTCTTC.

This clone was counted a single time. The chain uses TRBV9 and TRBJ2-7, with D possibly being TRBD1 (6 bases). The CDR3 is made up of 15 amino acids. CDR1 is SGDLS and CDR2 is YYNGEE in the germline V gene. V dropped 0 bases and J dropped 0 bases, with 10 bases sitting between them. The CDR3 DNA reads TGTGCCAGCAGCGTAGAGGGGGACGGCTCCTACGAGCAGTACTTC. Its translation is CASSVEGDGSYEQYF.

This clone was seen a single time. The chain uses TRBV7-3 and TRBJ1-2, with TRBD1 as a possible D gene (5 bases). Germline V lookup: CDR1 SGHTA, CDR2 FQGTGA. Trimming took 5 bases from V and 7 from J, leaving 17 bases between them. CDR3 length equals 14 residues. The CDR3 reads CASSPGRMGSGYTF. The CDR3 nucleotides read TGTGCCAGCAGCCCAGGGAGGATGGGGTCTGGCTACACCTTC.

The chain carries TRBV18 and TRBJ2-7, with no clear D. Germline CDR1 and CDR2: KGHSH and LQKENI. Trimming shortened V by 5 bases and J by 0 bases, and 8 bases separated the two germline ends. There are 13 residues in the CDR3. The CDR3 DNA reads TGTGCCAGCTCAACCGAAAGCTCCTACGAGCAGTACTTC. Translated: CASSTESSYEQYF.

The V and J genes are TRBV9 and TRBJ1-1; D might be TRBD1 (5 bases). V lost 1 base, J lost 7 bases, and 11 bases lay in between. The CDR3 covers 13 residues. Germline CDR1 SGDLS, CDR2 YYNGEE. The CDR3 sequence is CASSVIPDSEAFF. The CDR3 nucleotides read TGTGCCAGCAGCGTAATACCCGACAGTGAAGCTTTCTTT.

In its sample, this clone was seen once. The chain recombines TRBV18 with TRBJ2-7; 8 nucleotides match TRBD1. CDR1 and CDR2 from the germline V gene are KGHSH and LQKENI. The CDR3 length is 14 residues. The J segment lost 3 bases and the V segment lost 6 bases, leaving 7 bases of the junction unmatched. CDR3 loop: CASSWGQDLYEQYF. CDR3 sequence (DNA): TGTGCCAGCTCGTGGGGACAGGACCTCTACGAGCAGTACTTC.

The gene calls are TRBV7-9 and TRBJ2-7, with a weak D call TRBD2 (6 bases). The V and J ends lost 1 base and 6 bases respectively, with 10 bases between them. CDR3 length: 13 amino acids. Germline V gives CDR1 SEHNR, CDR2 FQNEAQ (reference sequence). The CDR3 DNA reads TGTGCCAGCAGCTTAGGGACTACTAGCGAGCAGTACTTC. This encodes CASSLGTTSEQYF. The full variable domain, in which reference TRBV7-9 and TRBJ2-7 provide the parts outside the CDR3, is DTGVSQNPRHKITKRGQNVTFRCDPISEHNRLYWYRQTLGQGPEFLTYFQNEAQLEKSRLLSDRFSAERPKGSFSTLEIQRTEQGDSAMYLCASSLGTTSEQYFGPGTRLTVT.